The clone carrying this TCR beta chain was seen only once. Additional DNA sequences in this sample encode the identical CDR3. There are 14 residues in the CDR3. V dropped 6 bases and J dropped 4; count of bases not matched to a gene: 6. Germline V gene sequence: CDR1 MNHEY, CDR2 SVGAGI. The record originates from a study of blood T cell repertoires in COVID-19. The overall study: Samples representing acute and convalescent COVID-19 were sourced from the United States, Italy and Spain. T cells, B-cell-depleted T cells, or PBMCs supplied cDNA or gDNA.

The protocol was immunoSEQ multiplex PCR, while the TCRdb copy is restricted to in-frame clones and leaves out a portion. Found here are tens of thousands of clones, about 89% of them singletons; the top ten hold roughly 4.5%. The J gene is TRBJ2-7, the V gene TRBV6-5, with TRBD1 matching 10 bases. Sequenced input: peripheral blood. The receptor was derived from a man aged 45-65 years with active or convalescent COVID-19. CDR3 in amino acids: CASSYGQGGYEQYF. The CDR3 nucleotides are TGTGCCAGCAGCTATGGACAGGGGGGATACGAGCAGTACTTC.